A selection of T cell receptor beta chains follows, all from one sample in a study of blood T cell repertoires in COVID-19. Generated by immunoSEQ multiplex PCR, the TCRdb table keeps only in-frame clones and is missing some. The sample has more than 45,000 clones, roughly nine tenths seen once; the top ten hold approximately 4.9%. Sequenced input: peripheral blood. Receptor source: a man in his 70s with acute or convalescent COVID-19. The CDR3 runs from the conserved cysteine through the conserved F or W. The D gene is left open where the match is weak. The size entry is marked missing in some rows and otherwise reads once, few, many or a size class.

v_gene	abundance	j_gene	d_gene	CDR3nt	CDR3aa
TRBV18	few	TRBJ1-4	NA	TGTGCCAGCTCACCGCAGAGGTCTGGAGAAAAACTGTTTTTT	CASSPQRSGEKLFF
TRBV28	NA	TRBJ1-6	TRBD1	TGTGCCAGCAGGGGACAGCCTAATTCACCCCTCCACTTT	CASRGQPNSPLHF
TRBV2	NA	TRBJ2-7	TRBD1	TGTGCCAGCAGTGAGGGACAGGGGGCTAACTACGAGCAGTACTTC	CASSEGQGANYEQYF
TRBV4-2	NA	TRBJ1-2	NA	TGTGCCAGCAGCCAAGAAGGTTCTGCTAGGAGCTACACCTTC	CASSQEGSARSYTF
TRBV5-1	NA	TRBJ2-6	TRBD2	TGCGCCAGCAGCTTGGCTGCGGGGGGGCCTACCGGGGCCAACGTCCTGACTTTC	CASSLAAGGPTGANVLTF
TRBV5-5	NA	TRBJ2-5	TRBD2	TGTGCCAGCAGCCATCGACTAGCGGGGGCAGAGACCCAGTACTTC	CASSHRLAGAETQYF
TRBV30	NA	TRBJ2-7	TRBD1	TGTGCCTGGAGTGACACAGGGGATCCCTACGAGCAGTACTTC	CAWSDTGDPYEQYF
TRBV5-1	NA	TRBJ2-7	NA	TGCGCCAGCAGCTTTTTGAGCCCGGTCAACTCTGCTAGCGAGCAGTACTTC	CASSFLSPVNSASEQYF
TRBV6-5	NA	TRBJ1-1	NA	TGTGCCAGCAGAGGGGCGAACACTGAAGCTTTCTTT	CASRGANTEAFF
TRBV5-5	NA	TRBJ2-2	NA	TGTGCCAGCACCCGAGGAGGGGCGGAGACCGGGGAGCTGTTTTTT	CASTRGGAETGELFF
TRBV30	NA	TRBJ2-1	NA	TGTGCCTGGAGTCCTCTAGCGAATGAGCAGTTCTTC	CAWSPLANEQFF
TRBV19	NA	TRBJ1-2	TRBD1	TGTGCCAGTAGTGTGACAGGGCTCCCTGGCTACACCTTC	CASSVTGLPGYTF
TRBV18	NA	TRBJ2-5	TRBD1	TGTGCCAGCTCGCAGGGGGTTCAAGAGACCCAGTACTTC	CASSQGVQETQYF
TRBV6-5	once	TRBJ1-1	NA	TGTGCCAGCAGTTACCAAGAGAGGTTGAACACTGAAGCTTTCTTT	CASSYQERLNTEAFF
TRBV6-1	NA	TRBJ2-2	TRBD2	TGTGCCAGCAGTGCAACTAGCGGGGGGAACACCGGGGAGCTGTTTTTT	CASSATSGGNTGELFF
TRBV28	NA	TRBJ1-2	NA	TGTGCCAGCTCTCTCTTCCCGGGTCCCAACTCCTTC	CASSLFPGPNSF
TRBV4-2	NA	TRBJ2-1	TRBD2	TGTGCCAGCAGCCAACTAGCGGGGCTCGTAAATGAGCAGTTCTTC	CASSQLAGLVNEQFF
TRBV7-9	NA	TRBJ2-7	NA	TGTGCCAGCACGGTAGCCTCCTCCTACGAGCAGTACTTC	CASTVASSYEQYF
TRBV5-1	NA	TRBJ2-7	NA	TGCGCCAGCAGCTTACGCCCAGGGGGGTACGAGCAGTACTTC	CASSLRPGGYEQYF
TRBV2	NA	TRBJ1-6	TRBD1	TGTGCCAGCAGTGAAAGGGGGCAGAGTTCACCCCTCCACTTT	CASSERGQSSPLHF
TRBV6-4	NA	TRBJ2-1	NA	TGTGCCAGCGGAAACGGGAATGAGCAGTTCTTC	CASGNGNEQFF
TRBV11-3	once	TRBJ1-1	NA	TGTGCCAGCAGCTTACAAAGCGGGAGAAAGAACACTGAAGCTTTCTTT	CASSLQSGRKNTEAFF
TRBV15	NA	TRBJ2-7	TRBD1	TGTGCCACCAGCAGGCCAGGGGGCGCGGGGACCTACGAGCAGTACTTC	CATSRPGGAGTYEQYF
TRBV19	NA	TRBJ2-7	TRBD1	TGTGCCAGTAGTCCTGGGACAGGGGACGAGCAGTACTTC	CASSPGTGDEQYF
TRBV24-1	NA	TRBJ2-6	TRBD1	TGTGCCACCAGTTCCACAGGGGCCGGGGCCAACGTCCTGACTTTC	CATSSTGAGANVLTF
TRBV19	NA	TRBJ1-5	NA	TGTGCCAGTAGTGCCTATACCTCAGGGTATTATCAGCCCCAGCATTTT	CASSAYTSGYYQPQHF
TRBV7-3	NA	TRBJ2-3	TRBD2	TGTGCCAGCAGCCCAAGGCGCCCGGGACTAGCGGTCGAAGATACGCAGTATTTT	CASSPRRPGLAVEDTQYF
TRBV7-3	NA	TRBJ1-2	TRBD1	TGTGCCAGCAGCGATCGACAGGGGGATGGCTACACCTTC	CASSDRQGDGYTF
TRBV9	once	TRBJ2-2	NA	TGTGCCAGCAGCGGGGGCCCGCCATCCGGGGAGCTGTTTTTT	CASSGGPPSGELFF